These T cell receptor beta chains were read from a single sample in a study of spatial heterogeneity in lung cancer. One entry per CDR3 protein, called by TCRdb with MiXCR from the 5' RACE reads. Here the sample spans approximately 39,000 distinct CDR3 sequences, 5.8% being singletons. The source was PBMCs, collected at surgery. These TCRs come from a male donor with early-stage non-small cell lung cancer. The CDR3 runs from the conserved cysteine through the conserved F or W. The order of the fields is clone size, V gene, D gene, J gene, CDR3 DNA, CDR3 protein. A D gene is named only where the DNA matches it firmly. Size is stated for part of the rows, as once, few or many counts, or as a class when the clone is expanded.

many	TRBV20-1	.	TRBJ1-1	TGCAGTGCCATCCCCTTAGGGAGGGACATGGCTGAAGCTTTCTTT	CSAIPLGRDMAEAFF
many	TRBV5-6	TRBD1	TRBJ1-6	TGTGCCAGCAGCCTCGCCGGGACAGGGTGGACCTATAATTCACCCCTCCACTTT	CASSLAGTGWTYNSPLHF
.	TRBV5-6	TRBD1	TRBJ1-6	TGTGCCAGCAGGGCCCAGGGGGACCCTTGGTCACCCCTCCACTTT	CASRAQGDPWSPLHF
.	TRBV5-1	.	TRBJ1-2	TGCGCCAGCAGCCCATCCCCCCTCCTGGACGTGATTTATGGCTACACCTTC	CASSPSPLLDVIYGYTF
many	TRBV10-3	TRBD2	TRBJ2-2	TGTGCCATCAGTGAGTCGAGACTAGCGGGGGGAGACACCGGGGAGCTGTTTTTT	CAISESRLAGGDTGELFF
few	TRBV19	TRBD1	TRBJ1-1	TGTGCCAGTAGGAGGGAGACCGGGGACAGCAACACTGAAGCTTTCTTT	CASRRETGDSNTEAFF
many	TRBV18	TRBD1	TRBJ2-7	TGTGCCAGCTCACGGGACAGGGTTGATCAGTACTTC	CASSRDRVDQYF
.	TRBV27	.	TRBJ1-5	TGTGCCAGTGGGCGGGAGGCCCGCCAAGGAGCCCAGCATTTT	CASGREARQGAQHF
.	TRBV5-1	.	TRBJ1-4	TGCGCCAGCAGGGGAGAGGCTGAACTGTTTTTT	CASRGEAELFF
many	TRBV29-1	.	TRBJ1-1	TGCAGCGTTGCGGGACATTCGAACACTGAAGCTTTCTTT	CSVAGHSNTEAFF
many	TRBV20-1	TRBD2	TRBJ2-7	TGCAGTGCTACTGGGACTATACGAACCTACGAGCAGTACTTC	CSATGTIRTYEQYF
many	TRBV6-5	.	TRBJ2-5	TGTGCCAGCAGCCCCGGGCAGGGTCTGACCCAGTACTTC	CASSPGQGLTQYF
many	TRBV27	.	TRBJ1-5	TGTGCCAGCAGTCCGGGTTTTAATCAGCCCCAGCATTTT	CASSPGFNQPQHF
many	TRBV10-1	TRBD1	TRBJ2-3	TGCGCCAGCAGTGAGTCGGCAGGGGGCCCCACAGATACGCAGTATTTT	CASSESAGGPTDTQYF
many	TRBV6-5	TRBD1	TRBJ1-5	TGTGCCAGCAGTTACTCAAGACAGGGGACCCAGCCCCAGCATTTT	CASSYSRQGTQPQHF
few	TRBV11-2	.	TRBJ1-5	TGTGCCAGCAGCTTCGCTGTTAATCAGCCCCAGCATTTT	CASSFAVNQPQHF
many	TRBV11-2	.	TRBJ1-3	TGTGCCAGCAGCCTCCGACTGGCTGGAAACACCATATATTTT	CASSLRLAGNTIYF
few	TRBV7-9	TRBD2	TRBJ2-3	TGTGCCAGCAGCTTTCATCGCGGGGGGCGCACAGATACGCAGTATTTT	CASSFHRGGRTDTQYF